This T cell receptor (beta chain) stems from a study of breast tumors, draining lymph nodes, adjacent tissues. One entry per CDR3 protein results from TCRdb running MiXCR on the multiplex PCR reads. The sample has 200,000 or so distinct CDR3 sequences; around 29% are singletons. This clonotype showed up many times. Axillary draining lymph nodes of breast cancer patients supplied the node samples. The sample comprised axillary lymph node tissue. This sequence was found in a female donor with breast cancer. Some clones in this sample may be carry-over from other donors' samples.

CDR3 nucleotides: TGTGCCAGCAGTTTAAGGCAGGGGGGTAATGGCTACACCTTC. It yields the protein CASSLRQGGNGYTF. The V and J genes are TRBV12-3 or TRBV12-4 and TRBJ1-2; TRBD1 agrees at 7 bases. V was pared by 2 bases and J by 6 bases, with 6 bases of the junction left unmatched. The CDR3 is made up of 14 amino acids.